Each of the 25 T cell receptor beta chains below was sequenced from the same sample in a study of T-cell memory formation after mild COVID-19. TCRdb redid the calling of the 5' RACE reads with MiXCR, one entry per CDR3 protein. There are approximately 210,000 distinct CDR3 sequences in the sample; around 25% occur only once, and 9.5% to 12% lies in the top ten. Sequencing was performed on PBMCs or a T cell subset sorted from them (not recorded which). The receptors shown here come from an adult woman who had mild COVID-19 (a few samples of this study predate the infection). Cell type and time point are not known.

The chain combines TRBV5-6 with TRBJ1-2; unclear D gene. Trimming left V 1 base short and J 6 bases short, with 16 bases between. The CDR3 contains 15 residues. CDR1 SGHDT and CDR2 YYEEEE come from the germline V gene. CDR3 sequence: CASSLSAGKRDGYTF. The CDR3 DNA reads as TGTGCCAGCAGCTTGTCCGCTGGGAAGAGGGATGGCTACACCTTC.

J is TRBJ1-5 and V is TRBV12-5, with TRBD1 as a possible D gene (5 bases). The germline V and J ends were trimmed by 4 bases and 0 bases, with 7 bases remaining between them. This CDR3 is 14 amino acids long. Germline V lookup: CDR1 LGHNT, CDR2 FRNRAP. This CDR3 is CASGSGYSNQPQHF. The CDR3 coding sequence is TGTGCTAGTGGTTCAGGGTATAGCAATCAGCCCCAGCATTTT.

This clonotype was seen a few times. The chain combines TRBV15 with TRBJ2-3; possibly TRBD2 for D (6 bases). Germline loops: CDR1 LNHNV, CDR2 YYDKDF (reference sequence). Between the trimmed V and J ends, which lost 5 bases and 4 bases, there was a span of 13 bases. The CDR3 length is 14 residues. The CDR3 coding sequence is TGTGCCACCAGCGGGCGGGACCTGGCAGATACGCAGTATTTT. Amino acid sequence: CATSGRDLADTQYF.

This clonotype was observed a few times. The J gene is TRBJ2-3, the V gene TRBV7-2; 14 bases fit TRBD2. Germline lookup yields CDR1 SGHTA and CDR2 FQGNSA. CDR3 length equals 17 residues. J gave up 5 bases and V 5 bases, and 9 bases lay outside the gene matches. This CDR3 is CASSQKGTSGSVDTQYF. DNA for the CDR3: TGTGCCAGCAGCCAGAAAGGGACTAGCGGGAGTGTAGATACGCAGTATTTT.

The table lists this clonotype with a few counts. This chain uses TRBV4-1 with TRBJ1-1; D is ambiguous. Trimming took 5 bases from V and 0 from J, leaving 10 bases between them. The CDR3 consists of 14 residues. Germline V CDR1 and CDR2: MGHRA, YSYEKL. Written as DNA, the CDR3 is TGCGCCAGCAGCTGGGAAGTCATGAACACTGAAGCTTTCTTT. Translated: CASSWEVMNTEAFF.

This clonotype appeared a few times. The gene calls are TRBV29-1 and TRBJ1-1; D uncertain. CDR1 is SQVTM and CDR2 is ANQGSEA in the germline V gene. CDR3 size: 14 residues. The V gene lost 4 bases and the J gene lost 0 bases, with 12 bases spanning the gap. The CDR3, as DNA: TGCAGCGTTGCTGTTGCGATAATGAACACTGAAGCTTTCTTT. Residues: CSVAVAIMNTEAFF.

This clonotype occurred a few times. The chain recombines TRBV4-1 with TRBJ1-3; D remains unclear. The CDR3 loop spans 21 amino acids. Trimming took off 1 base at V and 0 bases at J, with 25 bases between the two ends. Per germline, CDR1 MGHRA and CDR2 YSYEKL. DNA for the CDR3: TGCGCCAGCAGCCAAGCCGTGGCGATGAGTCCTCGCGACGTCTCTGGAAACACCATATATTTT. Encoded protein: CASSQAVAMSPRDVSGNTIYF.

The gene calls are TRBV29-1 and TRBJ2-7; D unresolved. The CDR3 runs to 13 residues. Germline V gene data show CDR1 as SQVTM and CDR2 as ANQGSEA. V lost 3 bases and J 0 bases, leaving 9 bases between the germline ends. The CDR3 DNA reads as TGCAGCGTTGACTCCACGGACTCCTACGAGCAGTACTTC. Translation gives CSVDSTDSYEQYF.

This clonotype was seen a few times. At one end, the junction sequence differs from germline, possibly due to a read error. V and J are TRBV5-1 and TRBJ2-7, with a weak D call TRBD2 (6 bases). CDR1 is SGHRS and CDR2 is YFSETQ in the germline V gene. The length of the CDR3 is 15 residues. The DNA of the CDR3 is TGCGCCAGCCGCTTGCGGGGCCAGAGCTCCTACGAGCAGTACTTC. The encoded protein is CASRLRGQSSYEQYF.

The rearrangement joins TRBV5-1 to TRBJ1-2, with a weak D call TRBD1 (5 bases). This CDR3 spans 13 amino acids. V lost 4 bases and J lost 8, with 15 bases in between. Germline loops: CDR1 SGHRS, CDR2 YFSETQ. DNA of the CDR3: TGCGCCAGCAGCATGACAGAGTTCGTGGGCTACACCTTC. Protein: CASSMTEFVGYTF.

The chain links TRBV6-5 to TRBJ2-3; tentatively, D is TRBD1 (5 bases). V was shortened by 2 bases and J by 2 bases, with 8 bases between the two germline ends. This CDR3 spans 14 amino acids. Looked up from germline, CDR1 is MNHEY and CDR2 is SVGAGI. The CDR3 coding sequence is TGTGCCAGCAGTTACGCAGGGTTCACAGATACGCAGTATTTT. This encodes CASSYAGFTDTQYF.

In DNA form, the CDR3 reads TGTGCCAGCAGCCCGCGGACAGGATCTAATGAAAAACTGTTTTTT. It is translated as CASSPRTGSNEKLFF. This chain connects TRBV7-2 to TRBJ1-4; 7 bases map to TRBD1. The CDR3 contains 15 residues. V shed 5 bases and J 3 bases; nucleotides not matched to a gene: 6. Germline V gene data show CDR1 as SGHTA and CDR2 as FQGNSA.

This chain uses TRBV19 with TRBJ1-2; D ambiguous. Trimming removed 10 bases at V and 4 bases at J, with 19 bases between. This CDR3 has 14 amino acids. CDR1 is LNHDA and CDR2 is SQIVND in the germline V gene (reference sequence). For the CDR3, the DNA is TGTGCCACCCTCGCCGGCGGCGGTGGCTATGGCTACACCTTC. Translating gives CATLAGGGGYGYTF.

The table lists this clonotype with a few counts. V gene TRBV12-3 or TRBV12-4 combines with J gene TRBJ2-5; 8 bases line up with TRBD2. The J segment lost 3 bases and the V segment lost 2 bases, leaving 2 bases of the junction unmatched. The CDR3 is 14 amino acids. The CDR3 sequence: CASSLLAGKETQYF. The CDR3 DNA reads TGTGCCAGCAGTTTATTAGCGGGGAAAGAGACCCAGTACTTC.

This clonotype was seen at least ten times. V and J are TRBV29-1 and TRBJ1-5; no clear D. Germline assignment: CDR1 SQVTM and CDR2 ANQGSEA. The germline V and J ends were trimmed by 6 bases and 6 bases, with 12 bases remaining between them. CDR3 length: 12 amino acids. DNA of the CDR3: TGCAGCGTGAGGACGGGTGGTCAGCCCCAGCATTTT. Translated, it gives CSVRTGGQPQHF.

The chain is built from TRBV7-2 and TRBJ2-1; D gene ambiguous. This CDR3 has 14 residues. The V and J ends lost 3 bases and 0 bases respectively, with 6 bases between them. Germline CDR1 SGHTA, CDR2 FQGNSA. CDR3 in DNA: TGTGCCAGCAGCTTCTTAGTCTCCTACAATGAGCAGTTCTTC. It yields the protein CASSFLVSYNEQFF. Full variable domain (missing parts from reference TRBV7-2 and TRBJ2-1): GAGVSQSPSNKVTEKGKDVELRCDPISGHTALYWYRQSLGQGLEFLIYFQGNSAPDKSGLPSDRFSAERTGGSVSTLTIQRTQQEDSAVYLCASSFLVSYNEQFFGPGTRLTVL.

This clonotype has a handful of counts. The rearrangement links TRBV2 to TRBJ2-7, with 9 positions matching TRBD2. Trimming at V came to 6 bases and at J to 3 bases, leaving 9 bases not matched to a gene. There are 15 residues in the CDR3. Germline CDR1 SNHLY, CDR2 FYNNEI. CDR3 residues: CASRIAGVHNYEQYF. The CDR3 region has the DNA TGTGCCAGCAGAATAGCGGGAGTCCACAACTACGAGCAGTACTTC.

This clonotype occurred a few times. The chain employs TRBV5-1 and TRBJ2-2, with unresolved D. The CDR3 extends over 14 amino acids. Germline lookup yields CDR1 SGHRS and CDR2 YFSETQ. V was trimmed by 0 bases and J by 3 bases, leaving 6 bases between them. The CDR3 nucleotides are TGCGCCAGCAGCTTGGCACCCTACACCGGGGAGCTGTTTTTT. It specifies CASSLAPYTGELFF.

This clonotype turned up a few times. The chain joins TRBV29-1 to TRBJ2-1; 8 nucleotides align to TRBD2. This CDR3 is 14 amino acids long. Germline-derived CDR1 and CDR2 are SQVTM and ANQGSEA. The J segment lost 4 bases and the V segment lost 3 bases, leaving 5 bases of the junction unmatched. Here the CDR3 DNA reads TGCAGCGTTGAGCAAGCGGGGGCTTACAATGAGCAGTTCTTC. Translation: CSVEQAGAYNEQFF.

This clonotype was found a few times. This chain connects TRBV20-1 to TRBJ2-1; D gene unclear. The V gene's germline CDR1 is DFQATT and CDR2 SNEGSKA (reference sequence). V lost 1 base and J 0 bases, leaving 10 bases between the germline ends. The CDR3 length is 15 residues. Here the CDR3 DNA reads TGCAGTGCTAGAGTACCGGAGAGCTCCTACAATGAGCAGTTCTTC. Protein product: CSARVPESSYNEQFF.

The V gene is TRBV7-2, the J gene TRBJ1-2, with D hard to call. The CDR3 extends over 14 amino acids. V was cut by 4 bases and J by 2 bases, with 11 bases left in between. Germline CDR1 reads SGHTA; CDR2 reads FQGNSA. Here the CDR3 reads CASSSLGLNYGYTF. The DNA for the CDR3 is TGTGCCAGCAGCTCCCTGGGGTTGAACTATGGCTACACCTTC.

The V and J genes are TRBV2 and TRBJ2-3, with 11 positions matching TRBD2. Germline V lookup: CDR1 SNHLY, CDR2 FYNNEI. V dropped 6 bases and J dropped 5; count of bases not matched to a gene: 10. This CDR3 is built from 16 residues. DNA of the CDR3: TGTGCCAGCAGAGGCACTAGCGGGAGACCGGGAGATACGCAGTATTTT. Amino acid sequence: CASRGTSGRPGDTQYF.

This clonotype turned up a few times. V usage is TRBV5-1 and J usage is TRBJ2-5; 8 bases are shared with TRBD1. The CDR3 spans 14 residues. Trimming cost V 2 bases and J 5 bases; bases outside gene matches: 5. Germline lookup yields CDR1 SGHRS and CDR2 YFSETQ. The CDR3 spells CASSLGQGRETQYF. CDR3 nucleotide sequence: TGCGCCAGCAGCTTAGGACAGGGCCGGGAGACCCAGTACTTC.

This sequence joins TRBV5-6 and TRBJ1-1; D remains ambiguous. Trimming took 4 bases from V and 3 from J, leaving 7 bases between them. Per germline, CDR1 SGHDT and CDR2 YYEEEE. This CDR3 has 12 amino acids. CDR3 residues: CASSDGDTEAFF. The CDR3 DNA follows: TGTGCCAGCAGCGACGGGGACACTGAAGCTTTCTTT.

This chain connects TRBV3-1 to TRBJ1-1; no firm D call. The V gene lost 0 bases and the J gene lost 4 bases, with 12 bases spanning the gap. The germline V gene encodes CDR1 LGHDT and CDR2 YNNKEL (reference sequence). The CDR3 spans 15 residues. The CDR3 here is CASSQDMLAVTEAFF. The CDR3 nucleotides are TGTGCCAGCAGCCAAGATATGTTGGCGGTCACTGAAGCTTTCTTT.